This is a list of T cell receptor beta chains from one sample in a study of blood T cell repertoires in COVID-19. This table comes from immunoSEQ multiplex PCR, and its TCRdb copy is limited to in-frame clones, with some not included. The repertoire holds about 250,000 clones, with roughly 80% as singletons. Sequencing was done on a sample of peripheral blood. These receptors were taken from a woman in her 70s with acute or convalescent COVID-19. Both conserved end residues are part of each CDR3. The D gene is left open where the match is weak. Only some rows state a clone size, as once, few, many or a class for expanded clones.

abundance: -
d_gene: TRBD2
v_gene: TRBV11-2
j_gene: TRBJ2-5
CDR3aa: CASSLERGLAGKETQYF
CDR3nt: TGTGCCAGCAGCTTAGAAAGGGGACTAGCGGGCAAAGAGACCCAGTACTTC

abundance: -
d_gene: -
v_gene: TRBV3-1/TRBV3-2
j_gene: TRBJ1-6
CDR3aa: CASSQDRGGSPLHF
CDR3nt: TGTGCCAGCAGCCAAGATCGAGGGGGTTCACCCCTCCACTTT

abundance: -
d_gene: -
v_gene: TRBV19
j_gene: TRBJ1-4
CDR3aa: CASSAGESYGEKLFF
CDR3nt: TGTGCCAGTAGTGCGGGCGAAAGCTATGGTGAAAAACTGTTTTTT

abundance: -
d_gene: -
v_gene: TRBV28
j_gene: TRBJ1-1
CDR3aa: CASSEGELRAFF
CDR3nt: TGTGCCAGCAGTGAAGGAGAACTCAGAGCTTTCTTT

abundance: -
d_gene: -
v_gene: TRBV7-2
j_gene: TRBJ1-1
CDR3aa: CASSLGYDTEAFF
CDR3nt: TGTGCCAGCAGCTTAGGCTACGACACTGAAGCTTTCTTT

abundance: -
d_gene: -
v_gene: TRBV4-2
j_gene: TRBJ1-4
CDR3aa: CASSPRGLGEKLFF
CDR3nt: TGTGCCAGCAGCCCCAGGGGCCTCGGTGAAAAACTGTTTTTT

abundance: once
d_gene: -
v_gene: TRBV6-5
j_gene: TRBJ2-5
CDR3aa: CASSYSGQQETQYF
CDR3nt: TGTGCCAGCAGTTACTCGGGGCAGCAAGAGACCCAGTACTTC

abundance: -
d_gene: TRBD1
v_gene: TRBV7-2
j_gene: TRBJ1-2
CDR3aa: CASSPGQGMNYGYTF
CDR3nt: TGTGCCAGCAGCCCGGGACAGGGGATGAACTATGGCTACACCTTC

abundance: -
d_gene: TRBD1
v_gene: TRBV29-1
j_gene: TRBJ1-2
CDR3aa: CSVEGTGGDGYTF
CDR3nt: TGCAGCGTTGAAGGGACAGGGGGCGATGGCTACACCTTC

abundance: -
d_gene: TRBD2
v_gene: TRBV28
j_gene: TRBJ2-6
CDR3aa: CASSPAGEPRSGANVLTF
CDR3nt: TGTGCCAGCAGTCCAGCGGGGGAGCCTCGATCTGGGGCCAACGTCCTGACTTTC

abundance: -
d_gene: -
v_gene: TRBV29-1
j_gene: TRBJ1-5
CDR3aa: CSRVFSNQPQHF
CDR3nt: TGCAGCCGAGTGTTTAGCAATCAGCCCCAGCATTTT

abundance: -
d_gene: -
v_gene: TRBV7-6
j_gene: TRBJ1-2
CDR3aa: CASSLGVGRGFHF
CDR3nt: TGTGCCAGCAGCTTAGGAGTGGGCAGAGGGTTCCACTTC

abundance: -
d_gene: -
v_gene: TRBV2
j_gene: TRBJ1-2
CDR3aa: CASSDSGLGGYTF
CDR3nt: TGTGCCAGCAGTGACAGTGGTTTGGGCGGCTACACCTTC

abundance: once
d_gene: -
v_gene: TRBV6-6
j_gene: TRBJ1-1
CDR3aa: CASRIMDTLNTEAFF
CDR3nt: TGTGCCAGCAGGATAATGGACACCTTGAACACTGAAGCTTTCTTT

abundance: -
d_gene: TRBD1
v_gene: TRBV12-3/TRBV12-4
j_gene: TRBJ1-1
CDR3aa: CASSLGTVSEAFF
CDR3nt: TGTGCCAGCAGCCTAGGGACAGTTTCTGAAGCTTTCTTT

abundance: once
d_gene: -
v_gene: TRBV6-5
j_gene: TRBJ1-2
CDR3aa: CASSYLQGRSDGYTF
CDR3nt: TGTGCCAGCAGTTACTTACAGGGAAGGTCAGATGGCTACACCTTC

abundance: -
d_gene: TRBD2
v_gene: TRBV15
j_gene: TRBJ2-7
CDR3aa: CATSRDLGLAGTYEQYF
CDR3nt: TGTGCCACCAGCAGAGATCTAGGACTAGCGGGTACCTACGAGCAGTACTTC

abundance: -
d_gene: -
v_gene: TRBV27
j_gene: TRBJ1-5
CDR3aa: CASSLKQGGGSNQPQHF
CDR3nt: TGTGCCAGCAGTTTAAAACAGGGTGGCGGAAGCAATCAGCCCCAGCATTTT

abundance: -
d_gene: TRBD1
v_gene: TRBV10-3
j_gene: TRBJ2-3
CDR3aa: CAIRSGWDRGTDTQYF
CDR3nt: TGTGCCATCAGGTCCGGTTGGGACAGGGGAACAGATACGCAGTATTTT

abundance: -
d_gene: -
v_gene: TRBV20-1
j_gene: TRBJ2-1
CDR3aa: CSASDSREQFF
CDR3nt: TGCAGTGCTAGTGACTCCCGTGAGCAGTTCTTC

abundance: -
d_gene: TRBD1
v_gene: TRBV29-1
j_gene: TRBJ2-5
CDR3aa: CSVEGTGTWAQYF
CDR3nt: TGCAGCGTTGAAGGGACAGGTACATGGGCCCAGTACTTC

abundance: -
d_gene: -
v_gene: TRBV18
j_gene: TRBJ2-3
CDR3aa: CASSPSSGFADTQYF
CDR3nt: TGTGCCAGCTCACCATCCTCAGGATTTGCAGATACGCAGTATTTT

abundance: -
d_gene: -
v_gene: TRBV28
j_gene: TRBJ1-1
CDR3aa: CASSLIREGEAFF
CDR3nt: TGTGCCAGCAGTTTAATCAGGGAGGGTGAAGCTTTCTTT

abundance: -
d_gene: -
v_gene: TRBV14
j_gene: TRBJ1-2
CDR3aa: CASSSRVNYGYTF
CDR3nt: TGTGCCAGCAGCTCCCGGGTCAACTATGGCTACACCTTC

abundance: -
d_gene: TRBD1
v_gene: TRBV7-2
j_gene: TRBJ1-1
CDR3aa: CASSLESTTPTGAEAFF
CDR3nt: TGTGCCAGCAGCTTAGAGTCAACGACTCCCACAGGGGCTGAAGCTTTCTTT

abundance: -
d_gene: -
v_gene: TRBV28
j_gene: TRBJ2-5
CDR3aa: CASRGAMETQYF
CDR3nt: TGTGCCAGCCGGGGGGCCATGGAGACCCAGTACTTC

abundance: once
d_gene: -
v_gene: TRBV29-1
j_gene: TRBJ2-3
CDR3aa: CSVDSTQGLTDTQYF
CDR3nt: TGCAGCGTTGACTCGACGCAGGGGCTCACAGATACGCAGTATTTT

abundance: -
d_gene: TRBD1
v_gene: TRBV5-6
j_gene: TRBJ2-3
CDR3aa: CASSYRQGDTDTQYF
CDR3nt: TGTGCCAGCAGCTACAGACAGGGGGACACAGATACGCAGTATTTT

abundance: -
d_gene: TRBD1
v_gene: TRBV2
j_gene: TRBJ1-1
CDR3aa: CASKWTGDTEAFF
CDR3nt: TGTGCCAGCAAGTGGACAGGGGACACTGAAGCTTTCTTT

abundance: -
d_gene: -
v_gene: TRBV2
j_gene: TRBJ1-1
CDR3aa: CASSEPVVLNTEAFF
CDR3nt: TGTGCCAGCAGTGAACCAGTTGTCTTGAACACTGAAGCTTTCTTT

abundance: -
d_gene: -
v_gene: TRBV6-1
j_gene: TRBJ2-7
CDR3aa: CASSEVGLSYEQYF
CDR3nt: TGTGCCAGCAGTGAAGTGGGCCTCTCCTACGAGCAGTACTTC

abundance: few
d_gene: -
v_gene: TRBV25-1
j_gene: TRBJ1-2
CDR3aa: CASSSSGPGGYTF
CDR3nt: TGTGCCAGCAGTTCAAGCGGACCCGGAGGCTACACCTTC

abundance: -
d_gene: TRBD2
v_gene: TRBV4-2
j_gene: TRBJ2-5
CDR3aa: CASSQAVAGGETQYF
CDR3nt: TGTGCCAGCAGCCAAGCTGTAGCGGGGGGTGAGACCCAGTACTTC

abundance: -
d_gene: -
v_gene: TRBV19
j_gene: TRBJ1-1
CDR3aa: CASSIGAGKGTEAFF
CDR3nt: TGTGCCAGTAGTATAGGGGCAGGGAAGGGCACTGAAGCTTTCTTT

abundance: -
d_gene: TRBD1
v_gene: TRBV5-4
j_gene: TRBJ2-1
CDR3aa: CASSPRTGPSYNEQFF
CDR3nt: TGTGCCAGCAGCCCTCGGACAGGGCCCTCCTACAATGAGCAGTTCTTC

abundance: -
d_gene: TRBD1
v_gene: TRBV11-2
j_gene: TRBJ1-1
CDR3aa: CASSFRTGTGYTEAFF
CDR3nt: TGTGCCAGCAGCTTCCGCACCGGGACAGGGTACACTGAAGCTTTCTTT

abundance: -
d_gene: TRBD1
v_gene: TRBV19
j_gene: TRBJ1-5
CDR3aa: CASSAARQGGNQPQHF
CDR3nt: TGTGCCAGTAGTGCAGCACGACAGGGGGGCAATCAGCCCCAGCATTTT

abundance: -
d_gene: TRBD1
v_gene: TRBV3-1/TRBV3-2
j_gene: TRBJ1-6
CDR3aa: CASSPTGQGIPAYNSPLHF
CDR3nt: TGTGCCAGCAGCCCAACGGGACAGGGTATTCCGGCCTATAATTCACCCCTCCACTTT

abundance: -
d_gene: TRBD1
v_gene: TRBV5-1
j_gene: TRBJ1-1
CDR3aa: CASSLPGGSGEAFF
CDR3nt: TGCGCCAGCAGCTTGCCAGGGGGCTCGGGTGAAGCTTTCTTT

abundance: -
d_gene: -
v_gene: TRBV30
j_gene: TRBJ1-5
CDR3aa: CAWSVGAQTQPQHF
CDR3nt: TGTGCCTGGAGTGTGGGGGCACAAACTCAGCCCCAGCATTTT

abundance: -
d_gene: -
v_gene: TRBV12-3/TRBV12-4
j_gene: TRBJ2-1
CDR3aa: CASKGMDEQFF
CDR3nt: TGTGCCAGCAAGGGGATGGATGAGCAGTTCTTC

abundance: -
d_gene: TRBD1
v_gene: TRBV4-2
j_gene: TRBJ1-4
CDR3aa: CASSHGTGGFDEKLFF
CDR3nt: TGTGCCAGCAGCCATGGGACAGGGGGCTTTGATGAAAAACTGTTTTTT

abundance: few
d_gene: -
v_gene: TRBV9
j_gene: TRBJ1-1
CDR3aa: CASSVGPGGRNTEAFF
CDR3nt: TGTGCCAGCAGCGTAGGCCCCGGGGGGAGGAACACTGAAGCTTTCTTT

abundance: -
d_gene: TRBD1
v_gene: TRBV3-1/TRBV3-2
j_gene: TRBJ2-7
CDR3aa: CASSHPTGGAEQYF
CDR3nt: TGTGCCAGCAGCCACCCCACAGGGGGAGCCGAGCAGTACTTC

abundance: -
d_gene: TRBD1
v_gene: TRBV28
j_gene: TRBJ2-7
CDR3aa: CASSLYSGQGLSYEQYF
CDR3nt: TGTGCCAGCAGTTTATACTCCGGACAGGGCCTTTCCTACGAGCAGTACTTC

abundance: -
d_gene: -
v_gene: TRBV2
j_gene: TRBJ1-5
CDR3aa: CASSQGLSNQPQHF
CDR3nt: TGTGCCAGCAGTCAGGGCTTGAGTAATCAGCCCCAGCATTTT

abundance: -
d_gene: -
v_gene: TRBV29-1
j_gene: TRBJ1-2
CDR3aa: CSGPGLGSYGYTF
CDR3nt: TGCAGCGGACCGGGACTAGGATCTTATGGCTACACCTTC

abundance: -
d_gene: TRBD1
v_gene: TRBV3-1/TRBV3-2
j_gene: TRBJ1-1
CDR3aa: CASSWTGPMNTEAFF
CDR3nt: TGTGCCAGCAGCTGGACAGGGCCCATGAACACTGAAGCTTTCTTT

abundance: few
d_gene: TRBD1
v_gene: TRBV28
j_gene: TRBJ1-1
CDR3aa: CASSDPGQKAFF
CDR3nt: TGTGCCAGCAGTGATCCGGGACAGAAAGCTTTCTTT

abundance: few
d_gene: -
v_gene: TRBV6-5
j_gene: TRBJ1-4
CDR3aa: CASKRVRATNEKLFF
CDR3nt: TGTGCCAGCAAGAGGGTGAGAGCAACTAATGAAAAACTGTTTTTT

abundance: -
d_gene: TRBD1
v_gene: TRBV2
j_gene: TRBJ1-4
CDR3aa: CASSGDRVTEKLFF
CDR3nt: TGTGCCAGCAGTGGGGACAGGGTGACTGAAAAACTGTTTTTT

abundance: -
d_gene: -
v_gene: TRBV20-1
j_gene: TRBJ2-7
CDR3aa: CSARASYEQYF
CDR3nt: TGCAGTGCCCGTGCCAGCTACGAGCAGTACTTC

abundance: -
d_gene: -
v_gene: TRBV11-2
j_gene: TRBJ2-5
CDR3aa: CASSLDHGRGETQYF
CDR3nt: TGTGCCAGCAGCTTAGATCACGGCAGAGGAGAGACCCAGTACTTC

abundance: -
d_gene: -
v_gene: TRBV10-3
j_gene: TRBJ1-1
CDR3aa: CAISPAGTTNTEAFF
CDR3nt: TGTGCCATCAGTCCCGCGGGGACCACCAACACTGAAGCTTTCTTT